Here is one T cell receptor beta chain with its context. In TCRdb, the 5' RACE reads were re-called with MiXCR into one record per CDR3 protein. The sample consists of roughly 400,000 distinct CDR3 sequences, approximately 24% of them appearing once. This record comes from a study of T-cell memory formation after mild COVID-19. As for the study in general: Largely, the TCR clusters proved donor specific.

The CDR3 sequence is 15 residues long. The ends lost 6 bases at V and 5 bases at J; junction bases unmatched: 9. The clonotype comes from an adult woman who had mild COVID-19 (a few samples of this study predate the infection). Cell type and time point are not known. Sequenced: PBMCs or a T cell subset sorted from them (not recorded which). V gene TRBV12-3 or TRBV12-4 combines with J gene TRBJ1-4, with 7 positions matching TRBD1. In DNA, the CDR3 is TGTGCCAGCAGCTTCACCGGGACAGTGAATGAAAAACTGTTTTTT. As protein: CASSFTGTVNEKLFF.